These 12 T cell receptor beta chains share one sample of origin, sequenced in a study of blood T cell repertoires in COVID-19. Profiling relied on immunoSEQ multiplex PCR, and the TCRdb table lists in-frame clones only, not all of them. Of about 200,000 clones in the sample, about 90% are singletons; the top ten hold 1.9%. The sample consisted of peripheral blood. Receptor source: a man aged 40-50 years with active or convalescent COVID-19.

The chain combines TRBV5-4 with TRBJ2-1; D is unclear. The CDR3 extends over 13 amino acids. Trimming cost V 1 base and J 7 bases, with 9 bases left between them. The germline V gene encodes CDR1 SGHNT and CDR2 YYREEE (reference sequence). This CDR3 is CASSLTPSNEQFF. CDR3 DNA sequence: TGTGCCAGCAGCTTGACTCCTAGTAATGAGCAGTTCTTC.

The chain uses TRBV30 and TRBJ1-2, with D hard to call. From germline, CDR1 is GTSNPN and CDR2 SVGIG (reference sequence). With 8 bases removed from V and 0 bases from J, the gap between germline ends came to 13 bases. The CDR3 consists of 13 residues. This CDR3 reads CATPRGSNYGYTF. Here the CDR3 DNA reads TGTGCCACGCCTAGAGGGTCTAACTATGGCTACACCTTC.

The gene calls are TRBV3-1 (or the pseudogene TRBV3-2) and TRBJ2-3; TRBD1 might be the D (6 bases). The CDR3 covers 15 residues. V was trimmed by 3 bases and J by 2 bases, leaving 12 bases between them. Germline values: CDR1 LGHDT, CDR2 YNNKEL (reference sequence). The CDR3 region has the DNA TGTGCCAGCAGCCACACAGGGACCCACACAGATACGCAGTATTTT. It specifies CASSHTGTHTDTQYF.

The CDR3 DNA is TGTGCCAGCAGTTTATGGTCCGGGACTAGCGTGTACGAGCAGTACTTC. Translation: CASSLWSGTSVYEQYF. This chain joins TRBV27 and TRBJ2-7; 10 positions match TRBD2. The V gene end was trimmed by 1 base and the J gene end by 4 bases; junction bases not matched to a gene: 7. Germline V lookup: CDR1 MNHEY, CDR2 SMNVEV (reference sequence). The CDR3 is 16 residues long.

The gene calls are TRBV2 and TRBJ1-2, with 9 bases that match TRBD1. Trimming took 4 bases from V and 5 from J; bases not matched to a gene: 5. The CDR3 has 14 amino acids. Germline assignment: CDR1 SNHLY and CDR2 FYNNEI. CDR3 region: CASSAETGGYGYTF. The CDR3 nucleotides are TGTGCCAGCAGTGCTGAGACAGGGGGTTATGGCTACACCTTC.

The chain has TRBV5-4 and TRBJ1-4, with D maybe TRBD1 (6 bases). The V gene lost 10 bases and the J gene lost 6 bases, with 19 bases spanning the gap. This CDR3 comprises 14 residues. Germline values: CDR1 SGHNT, CDR2 YYREEE (reference sequence). The CDR3 loop is CAGGIWGLDEKLFF. The CDR3, as DNA: TGTGCCGGGGGAATCTGGGGGCTTGATGAAAAACTGTTTTTT.

The J gene is TRBJ1-5, the V gene TRBV19; 12 bases agree with TRBD1. With 5 bases clipped from V and 6 bases from J, the junction kept 11 bases outside the gene matches. Germline V gene sequence: CDR1 LNHDA, CDR2 SQIVND (reference sequence). The CDR3 covers 17 residues. The CDR3 loop reads CASSPGQGANGGQPQHF. CDR3 coding DNA: TGTGCCAGTAGTCCGGGACAGGGGGCTAATGGAGGTCAGCCCCAGCATTTT. Full variable domain (missing parts from reference TRBV19 and TRBJ1-5): DGGITQSPKYLFRKEGQNVTLSCEQNLNHDAMYWYRQDPGQGLRLIYYSQIVNDFQKGDIAEGYSVSREKKESFPLTVTSAQKNPTAFYLCASSPGQGANGGQPQHFGDGTRLSIL.

The chain recombines TRBV5-1 with TRBJ2-3; D perhaps matches TRBD1 (6 bases). Between the trimmed V and J ends, which lost 4 bases and 4 bases, there was a span of 13 bases. The CDR3 runs 14 residues. Germline lookup yields CDR1 SGHRS and CDR2 YFSETQ. The CDR3 DNA follows: TGCGCCAGCAGCCCCGAGAGGGGGTCAGATACGCAGTATTTT. Translation gives CASSPERGSDTQYF.

The genes are TRBV10-3 and TRBJ1-5; the D is unclear. The CDR3 consists of 13 residues. Germline CDR1 and CDR2: ENHRY and SYGVKD. The V end lost 4 bases, the J end lost 6 bases, and 10 bases lay between the germline ends. The CDR3 here is CAISAETGQPQHF. The CDR3 nucleotides are TGTGCCATCAGTGCGGAAACGGGTCAGCCCCAGCATTTT.

The chain employs TRBV7-6 and TRBJ1-4; 8 bases align to TRBD1. The V gene's germline CDR1 is SGHVS and CDR2 FNYEAQ. Unmatched junction bases numbered 6, after V lost 7 bases and J lost 8 bases. The CDR3 runs to 13 residues. CDR3 amino acids: CASTYTGGEKLFF. CDR3 nucleotide sequence: TGTGCCAGCACGTACACAGGGGGAGAAAAACTGTTTTTT.

This clone appeared once. V usage is TRBV5-1 and J usage is TRBJ1-1; TRBD1 might be the D (6 bases). There are 12 residues in the CDR3. V was clipped by 4 bases and J by 4 bases, with 8 bases between them. Germline-derived CDR1 and CDR2 are SGHRS and YFSETQ. CDR3 loop: CASSIRGTEAFF. DNA of the CDR3: TGCGCCAGCAGCATCAGGGGCACTGAAGCTTTCTTT.

This clone was found once. Written as DNA, the CDR3 is TGTGCCAGCAGCCCGGACAGCCGATCTCTTTGGACCCAGTACTTC. It codes for CASSPDSRSLWTQYF. This chain uses TRBV7-3 with TRBJ2-5, with a possible D match to TRBD1 (6 bases). Germline CDR1 is SGHTA and CDR2 is FQGTGA. This CDR3 is 15 amino acids long. Trimming shortened V by 5 bases and J by 7 bases, and 20 bases separated the two germline ends.